This T cell receptor (beta chain) was identified in a study of breast tumors, draining lymph nodes, adjacent tissues. General study results and limits: Compared with basal-like, luminal-like tumors shared significantly more repertoire with nontumor tissue. Data only fit, rather than demonstrated, lymph node origin of most tumor T cells. Most tumor T cells seemingly derive from lymph node, then expand in tumor. Tumors had less TCR diversity than lymph nodes, more than nontumor tissue.

Comments on this clonotype: Its specificity is not known.

The V end lost 5 bases, the J end lost 7 bases, and 12 bases lay between the germline ends. CDR3 length: 13 amino acids. Using its own MiXCR run on the multiplex PCR reads, TCRdb lists one record per CDR3 protein. The table records 200,000 or so distinct CDR3 sequences, roughly 31% of them present only once. Axillary draining lymph nodes of breast cancer patients supplied the node samples. This rearrangement joins TRBV12-3 or TRBV12-4 to TRBJ2-4; D possibly corresponds to TRBD1 (7 bases). The sequence was obtained from a female donor with breast cancer. Some clones in this sample may be carry-over from other donors' samples. Sequencing input: axillary lymph node tissue. The CDR3 loop reads CASSPPGGNIQYF. DNA for the CDR3: TGTGCCAGCAGTCCTCCAGGGGGGAACATTCAGTACTTC.